The clone carrying this TCR beta chain showed up just once. The time point: newly diagnosed GD, antithyroid drugs for less than 3 months. PBMC RNA served as the TCR library source. This sample is drawn from a study of regulatory T cells in long-lasting Graves disease. Study background: Graves' patients, diagnosed recently, had received antithyroid drugs under 3 months.

Library construction for TCR beta used iRepertoire HTBI primers and Arm-PCR of CDR3 regions. Using its own MiXCR run on the multiplex PCR reads, TCRdb lists one record per CDR3 protein. The data hold 400,000 to 550,000 distinct CDR3 sequences, with about 16% observed a single time. The CDR3 contains 14 residues. V lost 6 bases to trimming and J lost 3 bases, with 15 bases between them. The germline gives CDR1 MNHNS, CDR2 SASEGT. A further study also used this sample, focusing on T cells in Graves' hyperthyroidism and ophthalmopathy. From that paper: Together with thyroid ultrasound, orbital computed tomography, serum thyroxine and TRAb, clinical symptoms were used for diagnoses. The HTBI primer set drove a first-round RT-PCR of the TCR CDR3.

The clonotype was recovered from a woman aged 25-40 years with Graves disease. This chain uses TRBV6-1 with TRBJ2-7; no definite D call. Sequencing was performed on peripheral blood mononuclear cells (PBMCs), taken at new diagnosis, from a patient treated with antithyroid drugs. CDR3 nucleotide sequence: TGTGCCAGCAGAGAAACCGGATACCTCTACGAGCAGTACTTC. Amino acids: CASRETGYLYEQYF.